The subject of this entry is one T cell receptor (beta chain). The data derive from a study of cytomegalovirus exposure and HLA in healthy donors. Trimming took off 3 bases at V and 7 bases at J, with 6 bases between the two ends. The germline CDR1 and CDR2 sequences are SNHLY and FYNNEI. This CDR3 has 11 residues. Researchers ran the PCR with 60 Vbeta and 13 Jbeta primers. Generated by immunoSEQ multiplex PCR, the TCRdb table keeps only in-frame clones and is missing some. The sample yields about 120,000 clones, under 70% seen once. This sequence originates from a man aged 18 to 35 in good health and CMV-seronegative. Material: PBMCs. The V and J genes are TRBV2 and TRBJ1-1; D unresolved. The CDR3, as DNA: TGTGCCAGCAGTGAGAGGGATGAAGCTTTCTTT. This codes for CASSERDEAFF.